This passage covers 23 T cell receptor beta chains from one sample sequenced in a study of identifying expanded T cells in peripheral blood. Profiling relied on immunoSEQ multiplex PCR, and the TCRdb table lists in-frame clones only, not all of them. Of about 110,000 clones listed, approximately 90% are singletons. The sample consisted of blood. Receptors were obtained from a person between 18 and 70 years old in good health.

The rearrangement links TRBV6-6 to TRBJ1-1, with D uncertain. The V and J ends lost 5 bases and 2 bases respectively, with 12 bases between them. The CDR3 spans 14 residues. The germline CDR1 and CDR2 sequences are MNHNY and SVGAGI (reference sequence). CDR3 loop: CASSRGRFNTEAFF. CDR3 in DNA: TGTGCCAGCAGTCGTGGCAGATTTAACACTGAAGCTTTCTTT.

The chain carries TRBV27 and TRBJ2-3, with D perhaps TRBD2 (5 bases). V lost 4 bases and J 8 bases, leaving 13 bases between the germline ends. The CDR3 length is 13 residues. Germline CDR1 and CDR2: MNHEY and SMNVEV (reference sequence). The CDR3 DNA reads TGTGCCAGCAGTTCCTCCCTTCGGGGTACGCAGTATTTT. Translation gives CASSSSLRGTQYF.

This clone was counted between two and nine times. V usage is TRBV18 and J usage is TRBJ1-2; D gene unclear. With 5 bases removed from V and 8 bases from J, the gap between germline ends came to 12 bases. Looked up from germline, CDR1 is KGHSH and CDR2 is LQKENI. The CDR3 is 12 amino acids. The chain's CDR3 is CASSGGEDGYTF. In nucleotides, the CDR3 is TGTGCCAGCTCAGGAGGAGAGGACGGCTACACCTTC.

This chain joins TRBV5-4 and TRBJ1-2; perhaps TRBD1 as D (6 bases). With 0 bases removed from V and 3 bases from J, the gap between germline ends came to 12 bases. The germline CDR1 and CDR2 sequences are SGHNT and YYREEE (reference sequence). This CDR3 spans 15 amino acids. CDR3 DNA: TGTGCCAGCAGCTTGGAACCGGGGGGGCACTATGGCTACACCTTC. It encodes CASSLEPGGHYGYTF.

The V call is TRBV19, the J call TRBJ2-3, with 10 bases aligning to TRBD1. With 6 bases clipped from V and 3 bases from J, the junction kept 9 bases outside the gene matches. Germline CDR1 LNHDA, CDR2 SQIVND (reference sequence). The CDR3 loop spans 16 amino acids. The CDR3 loop is CASRRNPGQGTDTQYF. The CDR3, as DNA: TGTGCCAGTAGACGGAATCCGGGACAGGGGACAGATACGCAGTATTTT. The full variable domain, in which reference TRBV19 and TRBJ2-3 provide the parts outside the CDR3, is DGGITQSPKYLFRKEGQNVTLSCEQNLNHDAMYWYRQDPGQGLRLIYYSQIVNDFQKGDIAEGYSVSREKKESFPLTVTSAQKNPTAFYLCASRRNPGQGTDTQYFGPGTRLTVL.

V is TRBV5-4 and J is TRBJ2-2; perhaps D is TRBD1 or TRBD2 (5 bases each). Germline lookup yields CDR1 SGHNT and CDR2 YYREEE (reference sequence). The CDR3 consists of 14 residues. V lost 2 bases and J 4 bases, leaving 9 bases between the germline ends. The CDR3 reads CASSFGTSTGELFF. In DNA form, the CDR3 reads TGTGCCAGCAGCTTCGGGACGAGCACCGGGGAGCTGTTTTTT.

The chain has TRBV5-4 and TRBJ2-7; the D gene is possibly TRBD1 (6 bases). The V and J ends lost 3 bases and 6 bases respectively, with 19 bases between them. The CDR3 has 15 amino acids. The germline CDR1 and CDR2 sequences are SGHNT and YYREEE (reference sequence). CDR3 bases: TGTGCCAGCAGCTCGGACAGAGTCCCACGAGGCGAGCAGTACTTC. As protein: CASSSDRVPRGEQYF.

V is TRBV29-1 and J is TRBJ2-3; D possibly uses TRBD1 or TRBD2 (7 bases each). This CDR3 has 14 residues. V was pared by 4 bases and J by 6 bases, with 17 bases between. Germline assignment: CDR1 SQVTM and CDR2 ANQGSEA. CDR3 residues: CSVGSRGGVDTQYF. The CDR3 DNA follows: TGCAGCGTTGGAAGCAGGGGGGGGGTGGATACGCAGTATTTT.

This chain links TRBV27 with TRBJ1-5; D might be TRBD1 (5 bases). V lost 6 bases and J 11 bases, leaving 17 bases between the germline ends. This CDR3 has 13 residues. Germline V gene sequence: CDR1 MNHEY, CDR2 SMNVEV (reference sequence). CDR3 nucleotide sequence: TGTGCCAGCAGAATGGACAACGCTGGGTCCCAGCATTTT. Amino acid sequence: CASRMDNAGSQHF.

This chain uses TRBV7-9 with TRBJ2-5; TRBD2 agrees at 10 bases. CDR1 is SEHNR, CDR2 FQNEAQ, per germline (reference sequence). The length of the CDR3 is 15 residues. V was pared by 6 bases and J by 11 bases, with 15 bases of the junction left unmatched. CDR3 amino acids: CASSKHSSGGLEQYF. Written as DNA, the CDR3 is TGTGCCAGCAGTAAGCACTCTAGCGGGGGATTGGAGCAGTACTTC.

The V call is TRBV6-5, the J call TRBJ2-7, with D possibly being TRBD2 (6 bases). V was pared by 5 bases and J by 0 bases, with 14 bases between. Germline lookup yields CDR1 MNHEY and CDR2 SVGAGI. This CDR3 region has 15 residues. This CDR3 is CASSATGLNSYEQYF. CDR3 in DNA: TGTGCCAGCAGTGCAACGGGACTTAACTCCTACGAGCAGTACTTC.

V is TRBV7-9 and J is TRBJ2-5; possible D gene TRBD1, 5 bases. From germline, CDR1 is SEHNR and CDR2 FQNEAQ (reference sequence). V lost 5 bases and J 4 bases, leaving 14 bases between the germline ends. The CDR3 runs 14 residues. DNA of the CDR3: TGTGCCAGCAGCGGATCAGGGTTTCGAGAGACCCAGTACTTC. Protein: CASSGSGFRETQYF.

As DNA, the CDR3 is TGTGCCAGCAGCGGAAGACAGGAAGAGACCCAGTACTTC. Protein sequence: CASSGRQEETQYF. This rearrangement joins TRBV13 to TRBJ2-5; D possibly corresponds to TRBD1 (6 bases). The V and J ends lost 5 bases and 3 bases respectively, with 10 bases between them. Germline-derived CDR1 and CDR2 are PRHDT and FYEKMQ (reference sequence). The CDR3 covers 13 residues.

The chain couples TRBV5-4 to TRBJ1-1; D is perhaps TRBD1 (5 bases). V was pared by 4 bases and J by 3 bases, with 19 bases between. There are 16 residues in the CDR3. Germline CDR1 and CDR2: SGHNT and YYREEE (reference sequence). In DNA form, the CDR3 reads TGTGCCAGCAGCCCCGGCGCCCGGGGGAAGGACACTGAAGCTTTCTTT. It translates to CASSPGARGKDTEAFF.

V and J are TRBV18 and TRBJ1-5, with D possibly TRBD1 on 6 matching bases. CDR3 size: 14 residues. V lost 1 base, J lost 8 bases, and 12 bases lay in between. Germline loops: CDR1 KGHSH, CDR2 LQKENI. The CDR3 DNA sequence: TGTGCCAGCTCACCACAATCGAGGGGGGAGCCCCAGCATTTT. It translates to CASSPQSRGEPQHF.

The gene calls are TRBV27 and TRBJ1-1; 7 bases align to TRBD1. The CDR3 totals 13 residues. CDR1 is MNHEY and CDR2 is SMNVEV in the germline V gene (reference sequence). The V segment lost 8 bases and the J segment 5 bases; nucleotides outside the gene matches: 8. CDR3 sequence: CASHEDRRTEAFF. The DNA of the CDR3 is TGTGCCAGCCACGAGGACAGGCGGACTGAAGCTTTCTTT.

This chain connects TRBV11-1 to TRBJ1-2; 7 nucleotides align to TRBD1. The CDR3 runs to 14 residues. CDR1 is SGHAT and CDR2 is FQDESV in the germline V gene (reference sequence). The ends lost 9 bases at V and 7 bases at J; junction bases unmatched: 14. CDR3 residues: CASTAQGLAIGYTF. The CDR3 DNA reads TGTGCCAGTACGGCACAGGGGCTAGCTATTGGCTACACCTTC.

The chain is built from TRBV7-2 and TRBJ2-7, with 7 bases aligning to TRBD1. J lost 12 bases, V lost 2 bases, and 10 bases had no gene match. Germline loops: CDR1 SGHTA, CDR2 FQGNSA. The CDR3 has 13 amino acids. CDR3 bases: TGTGCCAGCAGCTTATCGGCCGGGACAGAAGTGTACTTC. It is translated as CASSLSAGTEVYF.

V usage is TRBV4-3 and J usage is TRBJ2-1, with D perhaps TRBD1 or TRBD2 (6 bases each). Germline loops: CDR1 LGHNA, CDR2 YSLEER. There are 17 residues in the CDR3. V lost 4 bases and J lost 0, with 16 bases in between. CDR3 in amino acids: CASSREEWGASYNEQFF. DNA for the CDR3: TGCGCCAGCAGCCGAGAGGAGTGGGGGGCCTCCTACAATGAGCAGTTCTTC.

This chain links TRBV5-1 with TRBJ2-3, with 8 nucleotides matching TRBD2. Germline CDR1 SGHRS, CDR2 YFSETQ. This CDR3 has 14 amino acids. J was trimmed by 3 bases and V by 7 bases; bases with no gene match: 7. CDR3 amino acids: CASLPGGPTDTQYF. The DNA of the CDR3 is TGCGCCAGCCTCCCGGGGGGGCCGACAGATACGCAGTATTTT.

The rearrangement joins TRBV6-1 to TRBJ2-7; no definite D call. The length of the CDR3 is 15 residues. CDR1 and CDR2 (germline): MNHNS, SASEGT. V was clipped by 2 bases and J by 1 base, with 12 bases between them. The CDR3 sequence is CASSESVVPSYEQYF. Here the CDR3 DNA reads TGTGCCAGCAGTGAATCCGTAGTTCCGTCCTACGAGCAGTACTTC.

V is TRBV11-2 and J is TRBJ1-5, with D unclear. Per germline, CDR1 SGHAT and CDR2 FQNNGV. CDR3 length: 14 residues. The V and J ends lost 3 bases and 5 bases respectively, with 11 bases between them. CDR3 sequence: CASSLKGSDQPQHF. CDR3 in DNA: TGTGCCAGCAGCTTGAAAGGGAGCGATCAGCCCCAGCATTTT.

This clone was detected only once. The chain has TRBV10-2 and TRBJ2-3; D is undetermined. Trimming removed 3 bases at V and 0 bases at J, with 7 bases between. The CDR3 sequence is 14 residues long. Germline assignment: CDR1 WSHSY and CDR2 SAAADI. DNA for the CDR3: TGCGCCAGCAGTGAAACTACCAGCACAGATACGCAGTATTTT. Encoded protein: CASSETTSTDTQYF.